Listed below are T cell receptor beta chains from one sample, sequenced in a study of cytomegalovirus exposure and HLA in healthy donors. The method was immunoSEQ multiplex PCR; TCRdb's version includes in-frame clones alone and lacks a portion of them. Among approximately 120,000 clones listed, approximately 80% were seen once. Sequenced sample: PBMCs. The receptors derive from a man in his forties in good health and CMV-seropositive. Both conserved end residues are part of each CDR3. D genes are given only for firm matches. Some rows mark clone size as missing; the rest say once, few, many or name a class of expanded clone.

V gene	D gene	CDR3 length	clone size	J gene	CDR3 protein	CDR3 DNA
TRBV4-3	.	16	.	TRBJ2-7	CASSLAPGRASYEQYF	TGCGCCAGCAGCCTAGCCCCGGGAAGGGCTTCCTACGAGCAGTACTTC
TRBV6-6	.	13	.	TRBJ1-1	CASRHQGPTEAFF	TGTGCCAGCAGACACCAGGGCCCCACTGAAGCTTTCTTT
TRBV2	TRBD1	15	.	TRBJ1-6	CASSNGQGSFSPLHF	TGTGCCAGCAGCAATGGACAGGGAAGTTTTTCACCCCTCCACTTT
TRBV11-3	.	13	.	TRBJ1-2	CASSLGGGDGYTF	TGTGCCAGCAGCTTAGGAGGCGGGGATGGCTACACCTTC
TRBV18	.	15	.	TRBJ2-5	CASSPAQGGQETQYF	TGTGCCAGCTCACCTGCCCAGGGCGGACAAGAGACCCAGTACTTC
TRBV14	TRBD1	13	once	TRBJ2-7	CASSRTGADEQYF	TGTGCCAGCAGTCGGACAGGGGCGGACGAGCAGTACTTC
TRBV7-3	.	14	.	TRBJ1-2	CASRLFTGEEGYTF	TGTGCCAGCAGGTTGTTCACGGGAGAAGAGGGCTACACCTTC
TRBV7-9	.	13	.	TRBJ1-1	CASTTTGNTEAFF	TGTGCCAGCACCACGACAGGGAACACTGAAGCTTTCTTT
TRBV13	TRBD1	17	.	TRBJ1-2	CASSSRDRGLSYDGYTF	TGTGCCAGCAGCTCCCGGGACAGGGGGCTCTCGTACGATGGCTACACCTTC
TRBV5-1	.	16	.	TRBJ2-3	CASSLVLGGRTDTQYF	TGCGCCAGCAGCTTAGTTCTCGGGGGTCGGACAGATACGCAGTATTTT
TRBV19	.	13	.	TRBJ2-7	CASSTGGLYEQYF	TGTGCCAGTAGTACCGGGGGGCTCTACGAGCAGTACTTC
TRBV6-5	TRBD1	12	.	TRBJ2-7	CASRRDSYEQYF	TGTGCCAGCCGTCGGGACAGCTACGAGCAGTACTTC
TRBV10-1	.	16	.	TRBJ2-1	CASSELTATVWHEQFF	TGCGCCAGCAGTGAATTAACGGCCACAGTTTGGCATGAGCAGTTCTTC
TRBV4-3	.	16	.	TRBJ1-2	CASSQDLGGGVYGYTF	TGCGCCAGCAGCCAAGATCTTGGGGGAGGGGTCTATGGCTACACCTTC
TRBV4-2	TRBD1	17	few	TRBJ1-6	CASSQGTGVGGNSPLHF	TGTGCCAGCAGCCAAGGGACAGGGGTAGGCGGAAATTCACCCCTCCACTTT
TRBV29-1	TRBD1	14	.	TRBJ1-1	CSGGRTGTNTEAFF	TGCAGCGGCGGACGGACAGGGACGAACACTGAAGCTTTCTTT
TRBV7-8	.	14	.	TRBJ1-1	CASSSPLLNTEAFF	TGTGCCAGCAGCTCGCCTCTTCTAAACACTGAAGCTTTCTTT
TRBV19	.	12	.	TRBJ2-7	CASSTPGDEQYF	TGTGCCAGTAGTACACCGGGGGACGAGCAGTACTTC
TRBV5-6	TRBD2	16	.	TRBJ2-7	CASSLVGGEGSYEQYF	TGTGCCAGCAGCTTGGTTGGCGGGGAGGGCTCCTACGAGCAGTACTTC
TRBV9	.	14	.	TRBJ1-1	CASSREGMNTEAFF	TGTGCCAGCAGCCGGGAGGGTATGAACACTGAAGCTTTCTTT
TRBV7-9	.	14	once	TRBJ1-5	CSSSDSYSNQPQHF	TGTTCCAGCAGCGACAGTTATAGCAATCAGCCCCAGCATTTT
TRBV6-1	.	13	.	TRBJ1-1	CASSSGMGSEAFF	TGTGCCAGCAGTTCGGGGATGGGGTCTGAAGCTTTCTTT
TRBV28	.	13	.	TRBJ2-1	CASSLRGRGEQFF	TGTGCCAGCAGTTTAAGGGGGCGGGGTGAGCAGTTCTTC
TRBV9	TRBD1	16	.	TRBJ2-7	CASSVEDRGGGGEQYF	TGTGCCAGCAGCGTAGAAGACAGGGGTGGTGGTGGCGAGCAGTACTTC
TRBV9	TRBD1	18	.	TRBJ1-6	CASSPNLQGGYYNSPLHF	TGTGCCAGCAGCCCAAACCTACAGGGGGGCTATTATAATTCACCCCTCCACTTT
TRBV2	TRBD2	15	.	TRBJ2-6	CASSGEGAGANVLTF	TGTGCCAGCAGCGGGGAGGGAGCCGGGGCCAACGTCCTGACTTTC
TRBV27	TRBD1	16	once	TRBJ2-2	CASSSERGRDTGELFF	TGTGCCAGCAGTTCGGAAAGGGGGCGGGACACCGGGGAGCTGTTTTTT
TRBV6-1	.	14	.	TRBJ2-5	CASSELSGTGTQYF	TGTGCCAGCAGTGAACTGAGCGGAACCGGGACCCAGTACTTC
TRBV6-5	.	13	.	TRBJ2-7	CATGQPAAYEQYF	TGTGCCACCGGACAGCCCGCGGCCTACGAGCAGTACTTC
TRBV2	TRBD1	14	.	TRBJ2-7	CASAGTGDPYEQYF	TGTGCCAGCGCCGGGACAGGAGACCCCTACGAGCAGTACTTC
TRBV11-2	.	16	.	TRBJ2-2	CASSLEGGWDTGELFF	TGTGCCAGCAGCTTAGAGGGGGGATGGGACACCGGGGAGCTGTTTTTT
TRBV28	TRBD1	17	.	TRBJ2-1	CASSSQDRPLTGNEQFF	TGTGCCAGCAGTTCCCAGGACAGGCCCCTAACCGGTAATGAGCAGTTCTTC